This record covers a single T cell receptor beta chain. Its specific antigen is unknown. No much larger clone exists at a distance of one base, and base qualities are not known. The CDR3 measures 14 amino acids from cysteine to phenylalanine. The only DNA kept is the CDR3, 42 bases in frame from the first base. V loses 5 bases at its end and J loses 5 bases; junction bases beyond the gene matches: 6. According to the germline V gene, CDR1 reads SGHNT and CDR2 reads YENEEA. The sample's treatment or condition label, decoded: some 20 received Ad26.COV2.S at low or high dose, single or two shots; 5 received placebo; per-sample allocation not given. For vaccine and placebo recipients, repertoires were sequenced using samples collected on day 63 after the first injection. Cohort 1b enrolled about 25 adults aged 18-55 years at a single site in Boston, USA, between 29 July and 7 August 2020. Ad26.COV2.S was a replication-incompetent adenovirus type 26 vector that expressed a prefusion-stabilized SARS-CoV-2 spike protein derived from the original Wuhan strain.

TCRbeta CDR3 regions were sequenced with the immunoSEQ Assay. After extraction, genomic DNA underwent amplification by bias-controlled multiplex PCR, followed by high-throughput sequencing. Concerning the study's data processing: Collapsing and filtering of sequences were performed to quantify the absolute abundance of each unique TCRbeta CDR3 region. T cell fraction was estimated by normalization of TCRbeta template counts to usable DNA, with usable DNA being measured through amplification of reference genes present in all nucleated cells. Repertoire TCRs were annotated as SARS-CoV-2-specific by exact matching of V gene, CDR3 amino acid sequence and J gene to a known reactive TCR set. The reference SARS-CoV-2 TCR set came from MIRA and was filtered for enrichment in COVID-19-positive ImmuneCODE repertoires, removing public or cross-reactive TCRs. Based on the MIRA antigens, annotated TCRs were further analysed at the level of specific ORF or position within ORF. Breadth was defined as annotated unique rearrangements over total unique productive rearrangements; depth was the summed frequency of those rearrangements. Two-sided Wilcoxon rank-sum tests were applied when comparing TCR breadth between groups. TCRdb carries this immuneACCESS record with in-frame sequences only. Its versions omit some clonotypes, under half of them owing to an unresolved V gene in the studies checked, with the rest unexplained. The V and J calls and clone size come from that table; D and trimming were worked out from the DNA. The sample records roughly 700,000 clones, roughly 90% of which are singletons. The ten largest clones add up to nearly 1.5% of the sample.

The data belong to a study of Ad26.COV2.S vaccination and SARS-CoV-2 variants (dated by TCRdb to the early 2020s). General notes on the study: Donors in the vaccine arm were drawn from COV1001, a phase I-IIa trial of Ad26.COV2.S in healthy adults that was multicentre, randomized, double-blind and placebo-controlled. TCRbeta repertoire sequencing served as the tool for gauging how specific and how broad the SARS-CoV-2-reactive T cell receptors were following Ad26.COV2.S vaccination. A total of around 32 samples were included in the TCR-sequenced set, comprising some 20 Ad26.COV2.S vaccine recipients, 5 placebo recipients and 8 SARS-CoV-2 convalescent individuals. Trial participants were randomized into five groups of five: low-dose or high-dose Ad26.COV2.S given once or twice, or placebo on both occasions. Ad26.COV2.S was administered intramuscularly at 5 x 10^10 or 1 x 10^11 viral particles, either as a single shot or as two shots given 56 days apart. Investigators did not know the trial group allocation while performing experiments and assessing outcomes.

Overall results and qualifications from the work: The study was not powered for comparison of responses between vaccine doses or regimens. Vaccine and placebo recipients had comparable non-spike TCR breadth, which fits with the vaccine containing only spike. Higher spike-specific TCR breadth was observed in Ad26.COV2.S recipients than in placebo recipients (P = 0.0014). The authors noted that the TCR breadth and depth analyses may have underestimated total T cell responses. After vaccination, substantial breadth of spike-specific CD8+ and CD4+ T cell responses was reported.

This TCR came from a person aged 18-65 years who received the Ad26.COV2.S COVID-19 vaccine or a placebo. The sample was peripheral blood, taken in a trial of Ad26.COV2.S vaccine versus placebo. In this chain, TRBV11-3 is recombined with TRBJ2-7, with 10 central nucleotides matching TRBD2. The CDR3 protein sequence reads: CASSRDGLADEQYF. The bases read TGTGCCAGCAGCCGAGACGGACTAGCGGACGAGCAGTACTTC.